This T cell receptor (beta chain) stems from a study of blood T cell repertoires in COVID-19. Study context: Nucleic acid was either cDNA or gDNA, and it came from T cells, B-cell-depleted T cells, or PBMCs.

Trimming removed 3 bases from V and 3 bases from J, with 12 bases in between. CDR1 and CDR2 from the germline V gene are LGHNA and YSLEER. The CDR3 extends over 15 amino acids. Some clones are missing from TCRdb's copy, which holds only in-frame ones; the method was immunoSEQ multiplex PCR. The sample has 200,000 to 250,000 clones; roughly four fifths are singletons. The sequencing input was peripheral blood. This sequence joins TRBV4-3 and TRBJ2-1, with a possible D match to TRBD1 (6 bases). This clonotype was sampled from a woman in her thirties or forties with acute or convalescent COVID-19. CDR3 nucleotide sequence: TGCGCCAGCAGCCAGGACAGAGCTTTCTACAATGAGCAGTTCTTC. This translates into CASSQDRAFYNEQFF.